The 29 T cell receptor beta chains in this list originate from one sample, sequenced in a study of OX40 agonist ivuxolimab in advanced cancers. Repertoires were generated with immunoSEQ multiplex PCR, while TCRdb's copy carries only in-frame clones and drops some. The sample lists fewer than 65,000 clones, just under 90% occurring once. The sample here was CD4+ or CD8+ T cells sorted from blood, taken in a trial of the OX40 agonist ivuxolimab. The receptors stem from an adult with an advanced solid tumor such as melanoma, head and neck, liver or kidney cancer.

This chain uses TRBV11-2 with TRBJ1-2; a possible D gene is TRBD1 (5 bases). Per germline, CDR1 SGHAT and CDR2 FQNNGV. This CDR3 is built from 15 residues. V shed 1 base and J shed 8 bases, with 17 bases lying between them. CDR3 coding DNA: TGTGCCAGCAGCTTAGGGGAGAGATCAGGGTTAGGCTACACCTTC. Translated: CASSLGERSGLGYTF.

This clone turned up a few times. The chain uses TRBV11-2 and TRBJ2-2; TRBD2 might be the D (5 bases). V was clipped by 5 bases and J by 5 bases, with 12 bases between them. CDR3 length: 14 residues. Per the germline V gene, CDR1 is SGHAT and CDR2 is FQNNGV. CDR3 in amino acids: CASSPTRFTGELFF. The CDR3 bases are TGTGCCAGCAGCCCTACTAGGTTTACCGGGGAGCTGTTTTTT.

Details on this clone: This same CDR3 is encoded by further DNA sequences in the sample. CDR3 residues: CASSQDGNYEQYF. Here the CDR3 DNA reads TGCGCCAGCAGCCAGGATGGAAACTACGAGCAGTACTTC. The gene calls are TRBV5-1 and TRBJ2-7; D gene unclear. Germline assignment: CDR1 SGHRS and CDR2 YFSETQ. Trimming shortened V by 4 bases and J by 3 bases, and 11 bases separated the two germline ends. CDR3 length: 13 residues.

The chain employs TRBV28 and TRBJ1-4; 9 bases line up with TRBD1. The trim removed 5 bases at V and 0 bases at J, leaving 16 bases unmatched. The germline V gene has CDR1 MDHEN and CDR2 SYDVKM. This CDR3 comprises 20 residues. For the CDR3, the DNA is TGTGCCAGCAGTCCGCTAAGGGGACAGGGATCTTTTTCAACTAATGAAAAACTGTTTTTT. Translating gives CASSPLRGQGSFSTNEKLFF.

The rearrangement uses TRBV5-1 and TRBJ2-7, with D perhaps TRBD1 (6 bases). CDR1 SGHRS and CDR2 YFSETQ come from the germline V gene. Trimming shortened V by 2 bases and J by 6 bases, and 12 bases separated the two germline ends. The CDR3 sequence is 13 residues long. As DNA, the CDR3 is TGCGCCAGCAGCTTACAGGGTTTCAGCGAGCAGTACTTC. Translating gives CASSLQGFSEQYF. The complete variable domain, with remaining parts taken from reference TRBV5-1 and TRBJ2-7, reads KAGVTQTPRYLIKTRGQQVTLSCSPISGHRSVSWYQQTPGQGLQFLFEYFSETQRNKGNFPGRFSGRQFSNSRSEMNVSTLELGDSALYLCASSLQGFSEQYFGPGTRLTVT.

This clone was counted a single time. V gene TRBV23-1 combines with J gene TRBJ2-1; 8 nucleotides agree with TRBD2. TRBV23-1 qualifies as an ORF whose function is uncertain. This CDR3 has 17 residues. The V segment lost 6 bases and the J segment 6 bases; nucleotides outside the gene matches: 16. The chain's CDR3 is CASSLPTDAGGLNEQFF. The CDR3, as DNA: TGCGCCAGCAGCCTCCCGACGGACGCGGGAGGCCTCAATGAGCAGTTCTTC.

The J gene is TRBJ2-3, the V gene TRBV5-8; D possibly corresponds to TRBD2 (5 bases). V was pared by 0 bases and J by 5 bases, with 7 bases between. The CDR3 has 13 amino acids. The germline CDR1 and CDR2 sequences are SGHTS and YDEGEE. For the CDR3, the DNA is TGTGCCAGCAGCTTGGCCGGGATAGATACGCAGTATTTT. It encodes CASSLAGIDTQYF. Drawing the rest from reference TRBV5-8 and TRBJ2-3, the complete variable domain is EAGVTQSPTHLIKTRGQQATLRCSPISGHTSVYWYQQALGLGLQFLLWYDEGEERNRGNFPPRFSGRQFPNYSSELNVNALELEDSALYLCASSLAGIDTQYFGPGTRLTVL.

The gene calls are TRBV28 and TRBJ2-3, with D possibly being TRBD2 (6 bases). CDR1 is MDHEN and CDR2 is SYDVKM in the germline V gene. The CDR3 runs 13 residues. Trimming shortened V by 11 bases and J by 2 bases, and 14 bases separated the two germline ends. The CDR3 region is CAGGIPNTDTQYF. CDR3 DNA: TGTGCCGGAGGGATCCCGAACACAGATACGCAGTATTTT.

The chain is built from TRBV6-6 and TRBJ2-1, with D tentatively TRBD2 (5 bases). There are 14 residues in the CDR3. Germline CDR1 and CDR2: MNHNY and SVGAGI (reference sequence). Trimming cost V 6 bases and J 10 bases, with 19 bases left between them. The CDR3 nucleotides are TGTGCCAGCAGCTCCGGAGGATCATCTCGGGAGCAGTTCTTC. Its protein product is CASSSGGSSREQFF.

The chain couples TRBV7-2 to TRBJ1-1, with 9 bases aligning to TRBD1. Germline trimming cut 4 bases from V and 5 bases from J; bases unmatched to any gene: 5. The CDR3 covers 14 residues. The germline CDR1 and CDR2 sequences are SGHTA and FQGNSA. CDR3 bases: TGTGCCAGCAGCTCGACAGGGGGACGAACTGAAGCTTTCTTT. Its translation: CASSSTGGRTEAFF.

The chain carries TRBV4-1 and TRBJ1-5; unclear D gene. Trimming took off 4 bases at V and 4 bases at J, with 17 bases between the two ends. CDR1 and CDR2 (germline): MGHRA, YSYEKL. The CDR3 loop spans 16 amino acids. CDR3 loop: CASSPGRAGGNQPQHF. Written as DNA, the CDR3 is TGCGCCAGCAGCCCTGGGAGAGCGGGAGGGAATCAGCCCCAGCATTTT.

The rearrangement joins TRBV6-5 to TRBJ2-1; 9 bases match TRBD1. V lost 6 bases to trimming and J lost 5 bases; unmatched junction nucleotides: 5. This CDR3 has 14 amino acids. The germline V gene has CDR1 MNHEY and CDR2 SVGAGI. The CDR3 loop reads CASRSGTGNNEQFF. In nucleotides, the CDR3 is TGTGCCAGCAGATCCGGGACAGGGAACAATGAGCAGTTCTTC.

The J gene is TRBJ1-2, the V gene TRBV11-3, with 8 bases identical to TRBD1. V shed 11 bases, J shed 6 bases, and the junction held 14 bases outside the gene matches. From germline, CDR1 is SGHNT and CDR2 YENEEA. The CDR3 is made up of 14 amino acids. The CDR3 loop reads CAATAGRGHDGYTF. CDR3 nucleotides: TGTGCCGCGACGGCCGGCAGGGGGCATGATGGCTACACCTTC.

CDR3 DNA sequence: TGTGCCAGCAGTTCCCAGGGGGGGGAGACCCAGTACTTC. Translation gives CASSSQGGETQYF. This chain links TRBV6-6 with TRBJ2-5; tentatively, D is TRBD1 or TRBD2 (7 bases each). CDR1 and CDR2 from the germline V gene are MNHNY and SVGAGI (reference sequence). The length of the CDR3 is 13 residues. V was cut by 4 bases and J by 5 bases, with 11 bases left in between.

This clone has more than one count but fewer than ten. V is TRBV18 and J is TRBJ2-7; TRBD1 matches at 9 bases. The CDR3 runs 14 residues. Germline trimming cut 2 bases from V and 2 bases from J; bases unmatched to any gene: 1. Looked up from germline, CDR1 is KGHSH and CDR2 is LQKENI. For the CDR3, the DNA is TGTGCCAGCTCACCAGGGACAGGGCCCTACGAGCAGTACTTC. As protein: CASSPGTGPYEQYF.

The J gene is TRBJ1-2, the V gene TRBV7-3; perhaps TRBD1 as D (5 bases). Trimming took off 5 bases at V and 4 bases at J, with 14 bases between the two ends. The CDR3 is 14 amino acids. CDR1 SGHTA and CDR2 FQGTGA come from the germline V gene. The CDR3 spells CASSPTGTFYGYTF. CDR3 in DNA: TGTGCCAGCAGCCCGACCGGGACTTTCTATGGCTACACCTTC. The whole variable domain, filled in from reference TRBV7-3 and TRBJ1-2, reads GAGVSQTPSNKVTEKGKYVELRCDPISGHTALYWYRQSLGQGPEFLIYFQGTGAADDSGLPNDRFFAVRPEGSVSTLKIQRTERGDSAVYLCASSPTGTFYGYTFGSGTRLTVV.

The chain links TRBV7-3 to TRBJ1-1; D gene unclear. CDR1 and CDR2 from the germline V gene are SGHTA and FQGTGA. This CDR3 is built from 13 residues. V was trimmed by 5 bases and J by 9 bases, leaving 16 bases between them. For the CDR3, the DNA is TGTGCCAGCAGCCAAGGCCTTGTGGGTAAAGCTTTCTTT. Amino acids: CASSQGLVGKAFF.

The chain couples TRBV29-1 to TRBJ1-3, with D hard to call. V gave up 6 bases and J gave up 9 bases, with 24 bases separating them. The CDR3 length is 15 residues. Looked up from germline, CDR1 is SQVTM and CDR2 is ANQGSEA. DNA for the CDR3: TGCAGCGTGTACTCAGGAGGGATCAATGATGGCACCATATATTTT. It specifies CSVYSGGINDGTIYF.

V usage is TRBV19 and J usage is TRBJ2-7; D is ambiguous. Trimming removed 5 bases at V and 3 bases at J, with 26 bases between. The CDR3 extends over 18 amino acids. The germline CDR1 and CDR2 sequences are LNHDA and SQIVND (reference sequence). The CDR3 DNA sequence: TGTGCCAGTAGTGACGCCTTCCCGAGGTCGGACGCTTGCTACGAGCAGTACTTC. Translation: CASSDAFPRSDACYEQYF.

The chain employs TRBV14 and TRBJ1-2, with 9 bases that match TRBD1. Germline V gene data show CDR1 as SGHDN and CDR2 as FVKESK. The CDR3 sequence is 15 residues long. J lost 0 bases, V lost 2 bases, and 1 base had no gene match. The CDR3 nucleotides are TGTGCCAGCAGCCAAAGACAGGGGGCTAACTATGGCTACACCTTC. Its protein is CASSQRQGANYGYTF.

The chain has TRBV2 and TRBJ2-3, with 9 bases matching TRBD2. J lost 0 bases, V lost 9 bases, and 4 bases had no gene match. Per germline, CDR1 SNHLY and CDR2 FYNNEI. The CDR3 spans 14 residues. The CDR3 DNA reads TGTGCCAGTAGAGCGGGAGGAAGCACAGATACGCAGTATTTT. This sequence encodes CASRAGGSTDTQYF.

The CDR3 sequence: CASSFLGVPIYF. As DNA, the CDR3 is TGTGCCAGCAGCTTCCTTGGGGTTCCCATATATTTT. The V gene is TRBV7-2, the J gene TRBJ1-3; no clear D. CDR1 and CDR2 (germline): SGHTA, FQGNSA. CDR3 length: 12 residues. Trimming cost V 3 bases and J 11 bases, with 11 bases left between them.

The chain employs TRBV7-3 and TRBJ2-3, with D tentatively TRBD2 (5 bases). Trimming stripped 2 bases from V and 6 bases from J, with 12 bases between. The length of the CDR3 is 14 residues. CDR1 SGHTA and CDR2 FQGTGA come from the germline V gene. CDR3 amino acids: CASSLLAVGDTQYF. CDR3 DNA sequence: TGTGCCAGCAGCTTACTAGCAGTGGGGGATACGCAGTATTTT.

The CDR3 spells CASSETGTGYTF. CDR3 DNA sequence: TGTGCCAGCAGTGAGACTGGGACAGGGTACACCTTC. The rearrangement links TRBV6-1 to TRBJ1-2; 9 bases map to TRBD1. V trimming: 3 bases; J trimming: 11 bases; junction bases outside the gene matches: 4. Per germline, CDR1 MNHNS and CDR2 SASEGT. The CDR3 extends over 12 amino acids.

J is TRBJ2-5 and V is TRBV7-2, with 10 bases lining up with TRBD2. With 1 base clipped from V and 5 bases from J, the junction kept 13 bases outside the gene matches. Germline-derived CDR1 and CDR2 are SGHTA and FQGNSA. This CDR3 comprises 18 residues. CDR3 sequence (DNA): TGTGCCAGCAGCTTAGGGGTAGCGGGAGGAGGACGGAGGGAGACCCAGTACTTC. Translated: CASSLGVAGGGRRETQYF.

The V gene is TRBV19, the J gene TRBJ2-2; no reliable D call. CDR1 is LNHDA, CDR2 SQIVND, per germline (reference sequence). CDR3 size: 15 residues. V gave up 7 bases and J gave up 2 bases, with 14 bases separating them. This CDR3 is CASKPRATNTGELFF. CDR3 nucleotides: TGTGCCAGTAAACCCCGGGCCACAAACACCGGGGAGCTGTTTTTT.

The chain combines TRBV5-6 with TRBJ2-6; D is possibly TRBD1 (5 bases). This CDR3 region has 17 residues. V dropped 3 bases and J dropped 0 bases, with 13 bases sitting between them. Germline CDR1 SGHDT, CDR2 YYEEEE. The CDR3 region is CASSSTEQVSGANVLTF. The CDR3 coding sequence is TGTGCCAGCAGCTCGACTGAACAGGTCTCTGGGGCCAACGTCCTGACTTTC.

This clone was recorded only once. J is TRBJ2-7 and V is TRBV11-2; 7 bases are a match to TRBD1. CDR3 length equals 14 residues. V lost 6 bases, J lost 2 bases, and 7 bases stayed unmatched. Germline V gene data show CDR1 as SGHAT and CDR2 as FQNNGV. The CDR3 reads CASRTGDRPYEQYF. The CDR3 coding sequence is TGTGCCAGCAGAACCGGGGACAGACCCTACGAGCAGTACTTC.

This chain connects TRBV29-1 to TRBJ2-1, with TRBD1 identical over 8 bases. The germline V gene encodes CDR1 SQVTM and CDR2 ANQGSEA. The CDR3 consists of 13 residues. J was trimmed by 8 bases and V by 1 base; bases with no gene match: 4. CDR3 sequence: CSVEGRQGYEQFF. For the CDR3, the DNA is TGCAGCGTTGAAGGGAGACAGGGGTATGAGCAGTTCTTC.